The 2 T cell receptor beta chains reported below all come from one sample, sequenced in a study of T cell responses to AZD1222 COVID-19 vaccine. Method: immunoSEQ multiplex PCR; TCRdb's copy keeps in-frame clones and lacks some. The table records around 140,000 clones, 85% to 95% of them present only once. The starting material was peripheral blood, obtained after recovery from COVID-19. The origin of the receptors is an adult who had recovered from COVID-19.

This chain joins TRBV6-5 and TRBJ2-7; TRBD2 matches 11 bases. The CDR3 is 14 amino acids. Germline CDR1 is MNHEY and CDR2 is SVGAGI. The J segment lost 2 bases and the V segment lost 7 bases, leaving 4 bases of the junction unmatched. The CDR3 region is CASTELAGAYEQYF. The DNA for the CDR3 is TGTGCCAGCACCGAACTAGCGGGAGCCTACGAGCAGTACTTC.

The chain links TRBV11-2 to TRBJ2-7, with D perhaps being TRBD1 or TRBD2 (5 bases each). CDR1 and CDR2 from the germline V gene are SGHAT and FQNNGV. V was cut by 5 bases and J by 3 bases, with 11 bases left in between. The CDR3 is 13 residues long. CDR3 loop: CASSPQAGYEQYF. CDR3 nucleotide sequence: TGTGCCAGCAGCCCACAGGCGGGCTACGAGCAGTACTTC.